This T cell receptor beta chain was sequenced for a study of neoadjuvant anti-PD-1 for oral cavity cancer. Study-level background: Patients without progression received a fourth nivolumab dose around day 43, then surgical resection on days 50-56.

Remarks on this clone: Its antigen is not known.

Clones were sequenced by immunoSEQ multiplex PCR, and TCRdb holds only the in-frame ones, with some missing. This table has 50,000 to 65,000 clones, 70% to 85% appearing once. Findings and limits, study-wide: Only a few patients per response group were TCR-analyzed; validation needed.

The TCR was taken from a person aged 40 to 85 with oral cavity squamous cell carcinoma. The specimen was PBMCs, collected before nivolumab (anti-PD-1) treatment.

CDR3 nucleotide sequence: TGTGCCAGCAGCCCTGACAGGATCTATGGCTACACCTTC. It yields the protein CASSPDRIYGYTF. The chain links TRBV27 to TRBJ1-2; possible D gene TRBD1, 6 bases. The CDR3 covers 13 residues. Germline loops: CDR1 MNHEY, CDR2 SMNVEV (reference sequence). V dropped 6 bases and J dropped 4 bases, with 12 bases sitting between them.